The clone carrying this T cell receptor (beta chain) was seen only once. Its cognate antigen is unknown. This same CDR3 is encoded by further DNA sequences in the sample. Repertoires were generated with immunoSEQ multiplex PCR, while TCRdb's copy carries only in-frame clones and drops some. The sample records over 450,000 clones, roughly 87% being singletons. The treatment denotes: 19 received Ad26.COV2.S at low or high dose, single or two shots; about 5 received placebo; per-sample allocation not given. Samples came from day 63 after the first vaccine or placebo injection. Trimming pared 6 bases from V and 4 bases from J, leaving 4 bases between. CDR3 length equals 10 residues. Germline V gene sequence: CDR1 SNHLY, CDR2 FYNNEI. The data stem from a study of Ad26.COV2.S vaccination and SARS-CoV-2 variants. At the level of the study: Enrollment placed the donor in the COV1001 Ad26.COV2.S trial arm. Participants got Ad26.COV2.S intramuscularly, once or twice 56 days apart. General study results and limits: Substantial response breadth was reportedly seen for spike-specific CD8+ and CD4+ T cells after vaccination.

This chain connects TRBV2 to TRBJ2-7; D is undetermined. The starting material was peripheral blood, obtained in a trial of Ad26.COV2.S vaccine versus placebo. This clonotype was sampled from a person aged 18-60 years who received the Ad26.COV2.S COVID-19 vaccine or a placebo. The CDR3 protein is CASRGYEQYF. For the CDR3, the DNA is TGTGCCAGCAGGGGTTACGAGCAGTACTTC.